The next 6 T cell receptor beta chains were all read from a single sample in a study of blood T cell repertoires in COVID-19. Produced via immunoSEQ multiplex PCR; TCRdb's table is partial and in-frame only. The table lists about 80,000 clones, approximately 82% of them singletons. Sequencing was done on a sample of peripheral blood. The source is a woman in her seventies with acute or convalescent COVID-19.

V is TRBV14 and J is TRBJ2-3; no reliable D call. Trimming took off 0 bases at V and 6 bases at J, with 10 bases between the two ends. Germline V gene lookup returns CDR1 SGHDN and CDR2 FVKESK. The CDR3 loop spans 14 amino acids. This CDR3 reads CASSQDFNEDTQYF. CDR3 DNA sequence: TGTGCCAGCAGCCAAGATTTTAATGAGGATACGCAGTATTTT. Drawing the rest from reference TRBV14 and TRBJ2-3, the complete variable domain is EAGVTQFPSHSVIEKGQTVTLRCDPISGHDNLYWYRRVMGKEIKFLLHFVKESKQDESGMPNNRFLAERTGGTYSTLKVQPAELEDSGVYFCASSQDFNEDTQYFGPGTRLTVL.

This clone was seen ten or more times. The CDR3 sequence is CASSPIQTGTGGNYGYTF. As DNA, the CDR3 is TGTGCCAGCTCACCAATACAAACCGGGACAGGGGGAAACTATGGCTACACCTTC. The chain has TRBV18 and TRBJ1-2; 11 bases match TRBD1. The CDR3 is made up of 18 amino acids. Germline V gives CDR1 KGHSH, CDR2 LQKENI. Unmatched junction bases numbered 10, after V lost 2 bases and J lost 2 bases.

J is TRBJ2-3 and V is TRBV7-3; D perhaps matches TRBD2 (5 bases). The V end was cut by 0 bases, the J end by 4 bases, with 5 bases between. The CDR3 is 13 residues long. CDR1 is SGHTA, CDR2 FQGTGA, per germline. Here the CDR3 reads CASSLTRADTQYF. In DNA form, the CDR3 reads TGTGCCAGCAGCTTAACGCGGGCAGATACGCAGTATTTT.

The CDR3 spells CATSRDLSGRAGGQFF. The CDR3 region has the DNA TGTGCCACCAGCAGAGATTTAAGCGGGAGGGCCGGGGGGCAGTTCTTC. The chain is built from TRBV15 and TRBJ2-1; 10 nucleotides line up with TRBD2. Germline loops: CDR1 LNHNV, CDR2 YYDKDF (reference sequence). This CDR3 spans 16 amino acids. J gave up 12 bases and V 0 bases, and 11 bases lay outside the gene matches.

The chain uses TRBV5-4 and TRBJ2-7; D is possibly TRBD2 (5 bases). Trimming shortened V by 1 base and J by 5 bases, and 10 bases separated the two germline ends. From germline, CDR1 is SGHNT and CDR2 YYREEE (reference sequence). The CDR3 has 13 amino acids. The CDR3 DNA reads TGTGCCAGCAGCTTGCGGGGATCGGACGAGCAGTACTTC. Its translation is CASSLRGSDEQYF.

This clone appeared a few times. The rearrangement uses TRBV6-5 and TRBJ1-1; tentative D call: TRBD1 (5 bases). V lost 6 bases and J 1 base, leaving 9 bases between the germline ends. From germline, CDR1 is MNHEY and CDR2 SVGAGI. The CDR3 has 13 residues. CDR3 DNA sequence: TGTGCCAGCAGGTACCAGGGGAACACTGAAGCTTTCTTT. Its protein is CASRYQGNTEAFF.